The entry that follows covers one T cell receptor beta chain sequence. These data are taken from a study of blood T cell repertoires in COVID-19. In germline, CDR1 is DFQATT, CDR2 SNEGSKA (reference sequence). CDR3 size: 14 residues. V trimming: 3 bases; J trimming: 3 bases; junction bases outside the gene matches: 7. Data came from immunoSEQ multiplex PCR; TCRdb stores just in-frame clones and leaves some out. Among some 64,000 clones, over 65% were seen once, and the ten largest hold less than 25%. This TCR derives from a man older than 75 with active or convalescent COVID-19. Material for sequencing was peripheral blood. The chain joins TRBV20-1 to TRBJ2-7, with 8 bases matching TRBD2. In DNA, the CDR3 is TGCAGTGCTAGTGGTGCTAGCGGGCTCTACGAGCAGTACTTC. Translated: CSASGASGLYEQYF.